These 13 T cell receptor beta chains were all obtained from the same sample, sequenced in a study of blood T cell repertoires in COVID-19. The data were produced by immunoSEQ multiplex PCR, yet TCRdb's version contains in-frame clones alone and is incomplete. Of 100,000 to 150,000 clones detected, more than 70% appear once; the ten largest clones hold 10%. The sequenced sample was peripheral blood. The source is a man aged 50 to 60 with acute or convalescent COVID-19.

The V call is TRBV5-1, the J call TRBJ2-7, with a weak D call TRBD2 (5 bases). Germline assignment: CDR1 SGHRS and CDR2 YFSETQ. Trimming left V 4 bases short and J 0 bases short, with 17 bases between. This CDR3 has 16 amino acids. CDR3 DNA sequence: TGCGCCAGCAGCCCCGGTGCTAGCAGTAGCTCCTACGAGCAGTACTTC. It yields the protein CASSPGASSSSYEQYF.

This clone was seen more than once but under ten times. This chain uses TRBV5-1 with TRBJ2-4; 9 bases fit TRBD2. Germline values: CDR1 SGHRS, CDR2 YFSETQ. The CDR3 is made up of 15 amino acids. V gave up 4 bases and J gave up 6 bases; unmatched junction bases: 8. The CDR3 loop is CASSPLGAGGNIQYF. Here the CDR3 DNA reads TGCGCCAGCAGCCCTCTTGGAGCGGGGGGAAACATTCAGTACTTC.

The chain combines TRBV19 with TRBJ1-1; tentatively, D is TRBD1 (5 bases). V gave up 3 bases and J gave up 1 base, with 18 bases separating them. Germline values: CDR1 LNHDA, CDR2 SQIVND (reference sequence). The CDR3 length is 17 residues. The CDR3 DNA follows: TGTGCCAGTAGTATTGGCCCCCGGAGGGACGGGAACACTGAAGCTTTCTTT. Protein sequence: CASSIGPRRDGNTEAFF.

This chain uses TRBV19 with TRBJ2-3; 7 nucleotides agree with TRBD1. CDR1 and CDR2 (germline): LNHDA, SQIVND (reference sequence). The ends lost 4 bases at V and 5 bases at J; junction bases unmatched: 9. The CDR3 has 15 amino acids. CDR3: CASSKGARGGDTQYF. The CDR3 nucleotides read TGTGCCAGTAGTAAGGGGGCCAGGGGTGGAGATACGCAGTATTTT.

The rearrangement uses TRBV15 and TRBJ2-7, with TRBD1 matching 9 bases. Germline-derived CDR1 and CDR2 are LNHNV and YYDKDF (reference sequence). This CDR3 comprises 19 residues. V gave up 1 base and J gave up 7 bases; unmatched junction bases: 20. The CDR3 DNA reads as TGTGCCACCAGCAGAGGAACTGTAGGGACAGGGAGTTTTCTGGAGGAGCAGTACTTC. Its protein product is CATSRGTVGTGSFLEEQYF.

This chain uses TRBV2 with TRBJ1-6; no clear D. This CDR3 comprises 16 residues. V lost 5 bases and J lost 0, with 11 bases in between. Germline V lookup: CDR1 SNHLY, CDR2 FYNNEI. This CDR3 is CASSRAGSSYNSPLHF. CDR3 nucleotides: TGTGCCAGCAGTCGTGCAGGAAGCTCCTATAATTCACCCCTCCACTTT.

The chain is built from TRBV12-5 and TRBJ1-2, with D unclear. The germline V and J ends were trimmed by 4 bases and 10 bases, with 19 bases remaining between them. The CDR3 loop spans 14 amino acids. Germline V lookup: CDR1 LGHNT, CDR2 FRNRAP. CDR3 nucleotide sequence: TGTGCTAGTGGTTACGGCCGCGGGGAACGAGACTACACCTTC. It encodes CASGYGRGERDYTF.

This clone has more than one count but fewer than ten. CDR3 sequence reads: CASSLAGGDYEQYF. Here the CDR3 DNA reads TGTGCCAGCAGCTTAGCAGGGGGTGACTACGAGCAGTACTTC. The chain is built from TRBV7-9 and TRBJ2-7; possible D gene TRBD1, 6 bases. V was cut by 0 bases and J by 3 bases, with 9 bases left in between. In germline, CDR1 is SEHNR, CDR2 FQNEAQ (reference sequence). CDR3 size: 14 residues. Full variable domain (missing parts from reference TRBV7-9 and TRBJ2-7): DTGVSQNPRHKITKRGQNVTFRCDPISEHNRLYWYRQTLGQGPEFLTYFQNEAQLEKSRLLSDRFSAERPKGSFSTLEIQRTEQGDSAMYLCASSLAGGDYEQYFGPGTRLTVT.

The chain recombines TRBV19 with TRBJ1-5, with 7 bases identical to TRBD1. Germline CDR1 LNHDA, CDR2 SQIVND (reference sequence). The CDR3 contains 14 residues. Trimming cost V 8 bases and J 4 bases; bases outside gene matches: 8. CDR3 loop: CASARTGGNQPQHF. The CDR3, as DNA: TGTGCCAGTGCTCGGACAGGAGGGAATCAGCCCCAGCATTTT.

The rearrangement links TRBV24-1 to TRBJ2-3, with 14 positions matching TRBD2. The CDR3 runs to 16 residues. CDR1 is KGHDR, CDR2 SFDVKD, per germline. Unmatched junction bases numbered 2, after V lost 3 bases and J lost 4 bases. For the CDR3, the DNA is TGTGCCACCAGTGATGGACTAGCGGGAGGCGCAGATACGCAGTATTTT. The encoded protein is CATSDGLAGGADTQYF.

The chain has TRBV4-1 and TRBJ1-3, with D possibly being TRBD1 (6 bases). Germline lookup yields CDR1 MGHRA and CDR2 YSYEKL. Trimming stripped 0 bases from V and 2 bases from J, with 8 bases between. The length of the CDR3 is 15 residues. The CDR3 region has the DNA TGCGCCAGCAGCCAAGACAGGGGAGCTGGAAACACCATATATTTT. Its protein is CASSQDRGAGNTIYF.

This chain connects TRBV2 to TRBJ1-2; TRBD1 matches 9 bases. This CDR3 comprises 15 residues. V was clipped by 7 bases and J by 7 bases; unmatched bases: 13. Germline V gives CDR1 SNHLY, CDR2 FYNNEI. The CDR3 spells CASITGTGRIGGYTF. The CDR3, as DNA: TGTGCCAGCATTACCGGGACAGGGCGTATCGGTGGCTACACCTTC.

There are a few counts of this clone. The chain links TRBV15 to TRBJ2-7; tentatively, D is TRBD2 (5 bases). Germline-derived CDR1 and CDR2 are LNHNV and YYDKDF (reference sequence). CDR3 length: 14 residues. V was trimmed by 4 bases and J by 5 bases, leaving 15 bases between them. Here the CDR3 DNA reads TGTGCCACCAGCACAGGACTTTTTTCTGACGAGCAGTACTTC. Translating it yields CATSTGLFSDEQYF.